A single sample is the source of the 10 T cell receptor beta chains below, sequenced in a study of vaccination effects on CD4 cells after COVID-19. ViraFEST used viral peptide pools to expand antigen-specific CD4+ T cells before sequencing. Following culture for about 11 days, CD4+ T cells were isolated. All study participants received two doses of BNT162b2 or mRNA-1273 vaccine. For these TCRs, the target antigens are not known. Libraries were prepared by immunoSEQ multiplex PCR; TCRdb keeps only in-frame clonotypes and omits some of them. The sample includes around 60,000 clones, less than 80% of them seen just once. The sample consisted of CD4+ T cells from PBMCs cultured with HCoV-229E spike peptides, taken after COVID-19 vaccination. These receptors came from a human donor who received a COVID-19 vaccine.

This chain connects TRBV19 to TRBJ2-1, with TRBD1 matching over 10 bases. The CDR3 has 14 residues. CDR1 LNHDA and CDR2 SQIVND come from the germline V gene (reference sequence). Germline trimming cut 7 bases from V and 4 bases from J; bases unmatched to any gene: 4. CDR3 in amino acids: CASTGDRGYNEQFF. The CDR3 DNA sequence: TGTGCCAGTACAGGGGACAGGGGTTACAATGAGCAGTTCTTC. The entire variable domain, with the rest obtained from reference TRBV19 and TRBJ2-1, is as follows: DGGITQSPKYLFRKEGQNVTLSCEQNLNHDAMYWYRQDPGQGLRLIYYSQIVNDFQKGDIAEGYSVSREKKESFPLTVTSAQKNPTAFYLCASTGDRGYNEQFFGPGTRLTVL.

In DNA, the CDR3 is TGTGCCAGCAGCTTAGACCTAGCGGGGGGGTACACCGGGGAGCTGTTTTTT. Translating it yields CASSLDLAGGYTGELFF. V and J are TRBV7-2 and TRBJ2-2; TRBD2 aligns across 12 bases. Germline V gives CDR1 SGHTA, CDR2 FQGNSA. V was clipped by 1 base and J by 3 bases; unmatched bases: 3. This CDR3 contains 17 residues. Full variable domain (remainder filled in from reference TRBV7-2 and TRBJ2-2): GAGVSQSPSNKVTEKGKDVELRCDPISGHTALYWYRQSLGQGLEFLIYFQGNSAPDKSGLPSDRFSAERTGGSVSTLTIQRTQQEDSAVYLCASSLDLAGGYTGELFFGEGSRLTVL.

This chain links TRBV5-1 with TRBJ2-5, with D possibly TRBD1 on 6 matching bases. The ends were cut back, 2 bases at V and 1 base at J, with 9 bases in the middle. CDR1 and CDR2 (germline): SGHRS, YFSETQ. This CDR3 region has 14 residues. In DNA, the CDR3 is TGCGCCAGCAGCTTAACGACAGGCCAAGAGACCCAGTACTTC. It is translated as CASSLTTGQETQYF.

This rearrangement joins TRBV6-5 to TRBJ1-3; a weak D match, TRBD1 (5 bases). The CDR3 is 16 residues long. Germline CDR1 and CDR2: MNHEY and SVGAGI. Trimming removed 2 bases from V and 2 bases from J, with 13 bases in between. Here the CDR3 DNA reads TGTGCCAGCAGTTACGGGGCCCGTCTGGCTGGAAACACCATATATTTT. This codes for CASSYGARLAGNTIYF.

The gene calls are TRBV28 and TRBJ1-2; maybe TRBD1 (5 bases). V lost 3 bases and J lost 4, with 24 bases in between. The CDR3 covers 18 residues. Germline CDR1 and CDR2: MDHEN and SYDVKM. CDR3 bases: TGTGCCAGCAGTTTCCAAAGCCCGGGACCAAGAAGGATCTATGGCTACACCTTC. Amino acid sequence: CASSFQSPGPRRIYGYTF.

The chain joins TRBV5-6 to TRBJ1-5, with D hard to call. V shed 0 bases and J shed 6 bases, with 13 bases lying between them. Per the germline V gene, CDR1 is SGHDT and CDR2 is YYEEEE. The CDR3 contains 15 residues. This chain's CDR3 is CASSLGGLVSQPQHF. As DNA, the CDR3 is TGTGCCAGCAGCTTGGGAGGGCTTGTGAGTCAGCCCCAGCATTTT.

This rearrangement joins TRBV18 to TRBJ1-2, with D hard to call. Germline CDR1 KGHSH, CDR2 LQKENI. V shed 6 bases and J shed 7 bases, with 18 bases lying between them. The CDR3 extends over 14 amino acids. CDR3 sequence (DNA): TGTGCCAGCTCTCCCCAGAGTTTGCTGGCTGGCTACACCTTC. Translation gives CASSPQSLLAGYTF.

The gene calls are TRBV19 and TRBJ1-6; 9 nucleotides line up with TRBD1. The CDR3 is made up of 16 amino acids. V lost 6 bases, J lost 1 base, and 4 bases stayed unmatched. From germline, CDR1 is LNHDA and CDR2 SQIVND (reference sequence). The CDR3: CASRWDRASYNSPLHF. CDR3 nucleotides: TGTGCCAGTAGGTGGGACAGGGCGTCCTATAATTCACCCCTCCACTTT.

This clone was observed once. This chain uses TRBV5-1 with TRBJ2-3; D is uncertain. This CDR3 region has 10 residues. Per germline, CDR1 SGHRS and CDR2 YFSETQ. V was trimmed by 10 bases and J by 4 bases, leaving 7 bases between them. The CDR3 DNA reads TGCGCCGGCCTCTCAGATACGCAGTATTTT. It codes for CAGLSDTQYF.

V gene TRBV5-6 combines with J gene TRBJ1-6; TRBD1 matches 7 bases. CDR3 length equals 15 residues. Trimming cost V 4 bases and J 7 bases; bases outside gene matches: 8. Germline CDR1 and CDR2: SGHDT and YYEEEE. The CDR3 DNA is TGTGCCAGCAGCATGCGACAGGGAAACAATTCACCCCTCCACTTT. It specifies CASSMRQGNNSPLHF.